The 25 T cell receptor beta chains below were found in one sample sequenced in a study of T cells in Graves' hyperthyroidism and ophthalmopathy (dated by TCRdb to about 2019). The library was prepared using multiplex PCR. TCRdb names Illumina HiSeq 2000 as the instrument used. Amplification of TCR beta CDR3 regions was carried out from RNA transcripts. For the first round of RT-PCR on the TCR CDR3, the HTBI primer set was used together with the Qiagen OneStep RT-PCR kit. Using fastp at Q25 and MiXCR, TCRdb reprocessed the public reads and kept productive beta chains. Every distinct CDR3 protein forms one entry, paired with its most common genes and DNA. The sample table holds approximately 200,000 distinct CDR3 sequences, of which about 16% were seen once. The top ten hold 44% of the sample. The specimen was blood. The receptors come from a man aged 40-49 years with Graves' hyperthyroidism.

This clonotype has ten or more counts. This chain's CDR3 is CASSPGIETQYF. CDR3 bases: TGTGCCAGCTCACCTGGCATAGAGACCCAGTACTTC. V gene TRBV18 combines with J gene TRBJ2-5, with D unclear. The CDR3 totals 12 residues. Trimming removed 3 bases from V and 4 bases from J, with 6 bases in between. Germline CDR1 KGHSH, CDR2 LQKENI.

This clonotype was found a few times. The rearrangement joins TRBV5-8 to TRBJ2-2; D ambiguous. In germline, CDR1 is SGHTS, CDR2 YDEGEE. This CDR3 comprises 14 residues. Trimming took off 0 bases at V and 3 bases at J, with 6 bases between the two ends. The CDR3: CASSLVKDTGELFF. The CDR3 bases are TGTGCCAGCAGCTTGGTCAAAGACACCGGGGAGCTGTTTTTT. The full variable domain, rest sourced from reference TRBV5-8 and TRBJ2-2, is EAGVTQSPTHLIKTRGQQATLRCSPISGHTSVYWYQQALGLGLQFLLWYDEGEERNRGNFPPRFSGRQFPNYSSELNVNALELEDSALYLCASSLVKDTGELFFGEGSRLTVL.

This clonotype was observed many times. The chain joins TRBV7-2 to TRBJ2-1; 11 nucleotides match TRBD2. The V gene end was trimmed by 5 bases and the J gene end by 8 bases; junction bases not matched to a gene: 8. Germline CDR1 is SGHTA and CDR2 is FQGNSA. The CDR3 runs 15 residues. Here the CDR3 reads CASSSSGGAGDEQFF. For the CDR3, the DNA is TGTGCCAGCAGCAGTAGCGGGGGGGCCGGCGATGAGCAGTTCTTC.

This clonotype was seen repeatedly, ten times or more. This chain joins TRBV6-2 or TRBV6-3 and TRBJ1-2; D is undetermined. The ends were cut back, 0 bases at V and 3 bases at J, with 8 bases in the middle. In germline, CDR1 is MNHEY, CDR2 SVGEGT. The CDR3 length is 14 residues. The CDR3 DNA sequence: TGTGCCAGCAGTTACTCCAGACACTACTATGGCTACACCTTC. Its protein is CASSYSRHYYGYTF.

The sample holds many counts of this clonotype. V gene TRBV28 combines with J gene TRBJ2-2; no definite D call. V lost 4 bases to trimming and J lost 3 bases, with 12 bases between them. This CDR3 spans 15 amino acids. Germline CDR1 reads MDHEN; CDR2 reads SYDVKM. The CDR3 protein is CASSSPETDTGELFF. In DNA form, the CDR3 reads TGTGCCAGCAGTTCGCCAGAAACGGACACCGGGGAGCTGTTTTTT.

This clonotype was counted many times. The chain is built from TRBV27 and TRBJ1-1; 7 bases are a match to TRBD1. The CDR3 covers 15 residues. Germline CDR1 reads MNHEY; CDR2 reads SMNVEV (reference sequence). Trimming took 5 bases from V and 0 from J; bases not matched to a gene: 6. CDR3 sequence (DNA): TGTGCCAGCAGTACAAACAGGGGTATGAACACTGAAGCTTTCTTT. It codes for CASSTNRGMNTEAFF.

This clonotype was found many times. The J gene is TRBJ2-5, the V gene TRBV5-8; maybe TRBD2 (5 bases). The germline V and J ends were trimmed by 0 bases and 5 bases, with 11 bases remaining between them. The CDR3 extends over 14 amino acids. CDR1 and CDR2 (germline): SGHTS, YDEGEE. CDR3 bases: TGTGCCAGCAGCTTGGCCGGGGTTCAGGAGACCCAGTACTTC. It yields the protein CASSLAGVQETQYF.

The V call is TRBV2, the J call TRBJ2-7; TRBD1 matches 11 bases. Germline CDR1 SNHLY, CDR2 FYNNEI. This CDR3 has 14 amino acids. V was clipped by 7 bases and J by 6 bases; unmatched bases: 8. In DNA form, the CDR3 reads TGTGCCAGCAAAATGGACAGGGGGCTATCCGAGCAGTACTTC. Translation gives CASKMDRGLSEQYF.

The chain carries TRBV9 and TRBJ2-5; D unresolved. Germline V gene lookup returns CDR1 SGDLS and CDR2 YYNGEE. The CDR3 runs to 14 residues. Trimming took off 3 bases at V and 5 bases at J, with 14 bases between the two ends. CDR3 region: CASSASDPWETQYF. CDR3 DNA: TGTGCCAGCAGCGCCTCGGACCCATGGGAGACCCAGTACTTC.

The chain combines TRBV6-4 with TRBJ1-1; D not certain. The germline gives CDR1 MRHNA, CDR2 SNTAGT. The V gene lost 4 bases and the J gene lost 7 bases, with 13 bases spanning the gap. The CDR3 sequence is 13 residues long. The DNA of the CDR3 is TGTGCCAGCAGTGGAGGTCTTGGCCGTGAAGCTTTCTTT. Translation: CASSGGLGREAFF.

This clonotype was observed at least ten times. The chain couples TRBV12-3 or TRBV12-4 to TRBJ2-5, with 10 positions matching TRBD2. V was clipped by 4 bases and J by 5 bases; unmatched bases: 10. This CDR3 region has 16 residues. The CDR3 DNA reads TGTGCCAGCAGTTCCCCCATAGCGGGGGGTTGGGAGACCCAGTACTTC. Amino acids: CASSSPIAGGWETQYF.

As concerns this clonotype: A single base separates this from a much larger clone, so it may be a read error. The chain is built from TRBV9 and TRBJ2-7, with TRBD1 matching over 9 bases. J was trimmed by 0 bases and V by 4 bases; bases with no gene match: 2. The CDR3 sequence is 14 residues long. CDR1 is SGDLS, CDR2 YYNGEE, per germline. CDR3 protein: CASSKTGGSYEQYF. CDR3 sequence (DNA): TGTGCCAGCAGCAAGACAGGGGGCTCCTACGAGCAGTACTTC.

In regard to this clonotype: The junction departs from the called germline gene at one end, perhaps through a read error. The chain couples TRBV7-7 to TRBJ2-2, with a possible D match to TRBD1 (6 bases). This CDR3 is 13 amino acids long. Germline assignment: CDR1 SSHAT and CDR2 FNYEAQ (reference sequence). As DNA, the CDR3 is TGTGCTAGCAGCTGGACAGATGCCGGGGAGCTGTTTTTT. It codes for CASSWTDAGELFF.

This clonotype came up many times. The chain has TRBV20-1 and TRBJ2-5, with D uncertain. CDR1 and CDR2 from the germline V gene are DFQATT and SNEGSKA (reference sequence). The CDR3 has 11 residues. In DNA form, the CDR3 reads TGCAGCGGCCGGCAGGAACAGACCCAGTACTTC. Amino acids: CSGRQEQTQYF.

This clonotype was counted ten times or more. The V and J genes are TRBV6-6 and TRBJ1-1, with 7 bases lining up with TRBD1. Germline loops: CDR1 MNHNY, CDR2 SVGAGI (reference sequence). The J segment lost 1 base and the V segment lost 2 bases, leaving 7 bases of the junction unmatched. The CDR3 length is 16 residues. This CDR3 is CASSYGGGGPNTEAFF. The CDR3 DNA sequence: TGTGCCAGCAGTTACGGTGGAGGGGGCCCGAACACTGAAGCTTTCTTT.

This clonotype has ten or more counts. DNA for the CDR3: TGTGCCAGCAGTTACCCACAGGACGAGGGTCGCTACGAGCAGTACTTC. It translates to CASSYPQDEGRYEQYF. The chain links TRBV6-1 to TRBJ2-7; D assignment may be TRBD1 or TRBD2 (5 bases each). V was pared by 5 bases and J by 3 bases, with 20 bases between. Per the germline V gene, CDR1 is MNHNS and CDR2 is SASEGT. The CDR3 sequence is 16 residues long.

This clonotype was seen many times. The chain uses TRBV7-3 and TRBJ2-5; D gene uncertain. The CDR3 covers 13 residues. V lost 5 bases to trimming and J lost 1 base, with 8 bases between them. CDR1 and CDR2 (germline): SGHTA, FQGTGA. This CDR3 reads CASSPTAQETQYF. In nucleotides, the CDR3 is TGTGCCAGCAGCCCTACCGCCCAAGAGACCCAGTACTTC.

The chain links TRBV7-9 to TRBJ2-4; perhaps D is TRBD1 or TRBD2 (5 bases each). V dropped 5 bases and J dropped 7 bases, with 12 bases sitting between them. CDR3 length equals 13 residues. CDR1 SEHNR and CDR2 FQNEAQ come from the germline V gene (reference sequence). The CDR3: CASSRTEGNIQYF. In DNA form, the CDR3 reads TGTGCCAGCAGCCGGACTGAGGGGAACATTCAGTACTTC.

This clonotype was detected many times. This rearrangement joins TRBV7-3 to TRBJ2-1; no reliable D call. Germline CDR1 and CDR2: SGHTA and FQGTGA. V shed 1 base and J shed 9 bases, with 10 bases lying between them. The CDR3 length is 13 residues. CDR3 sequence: CASSLSPFREQFF. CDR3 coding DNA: TGTGCCAGCAGCTTAAGCCCCTTCCGTGAGCAGTTCTTC.

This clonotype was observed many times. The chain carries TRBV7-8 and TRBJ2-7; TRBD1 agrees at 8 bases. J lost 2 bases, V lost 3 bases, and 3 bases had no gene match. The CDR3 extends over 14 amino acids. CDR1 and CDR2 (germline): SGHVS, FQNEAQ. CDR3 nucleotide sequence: TGTGCCAGCAGCTTCCTACAGGGGGCCTACGAGCAGTACTTC. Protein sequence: CASSFLQGAYEQYF.

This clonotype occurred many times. CDR3 sequence reads: CASSVGTAETQYF. The CDR3 nucleotides read TGTGCCAGCAGTGTCGGGACTGCAGAGACCCAGTACTTC. V usage is TRBV2 and J usage is TRBJ2-5; a possible D gene is TRBD2 (6 bases). V shed 4 bases and J shed 4 bases, with 10 bases lying between them. The CDR3 consists of 13 residues. The germline CDR1 and CDR2 sequences are SNHLY and FYNNEI.

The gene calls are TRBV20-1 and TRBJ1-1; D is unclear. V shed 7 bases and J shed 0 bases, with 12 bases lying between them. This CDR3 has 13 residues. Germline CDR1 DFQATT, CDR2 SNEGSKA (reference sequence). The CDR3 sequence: CSGGQTMNTEAFF. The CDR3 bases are TGCAGTGGAGGGCAAACCATGAACACTGAAGCTTTCTTT.

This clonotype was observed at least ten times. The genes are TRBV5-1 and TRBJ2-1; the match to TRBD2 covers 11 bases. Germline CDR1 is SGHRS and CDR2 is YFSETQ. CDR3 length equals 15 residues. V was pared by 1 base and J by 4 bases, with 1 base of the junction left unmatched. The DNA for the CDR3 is TGCGCCAGCAGCTTGACTAGCGGGGGATACAATGAGCAGTTCTTC. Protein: CASSLTSGGYNEQFF.

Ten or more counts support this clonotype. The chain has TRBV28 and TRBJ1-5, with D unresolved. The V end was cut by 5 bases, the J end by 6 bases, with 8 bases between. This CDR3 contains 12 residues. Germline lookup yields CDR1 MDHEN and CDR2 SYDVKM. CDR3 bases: TGTGCCAGCAGTCCACAAGGTCAGCCCCAGCATTTT. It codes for CASSPQGQPQHF.

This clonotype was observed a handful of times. The CDR3 sequence: CASSLDASGGSYEQYF. Here the CDR3 DNA reads TGCGCCAGCAGCTTGGATGCTAGCGGGGGTTCCTACGAGCAGTACTTC. This chain connects TRBV5-1 to TRBJ2-7, with 10 bases aligning to TRBD2. Germline-derived CDR1 and CDR2 are SGHRS and YFSETQ. The J segment lost 1 base and the V segment lost 0 bases, leaving 4 bases of the junction unmatched. The length of the CDR3 is 16 residues.